This T cell receptor beta chain came from a study of identical twins. Per germline, CDR1 MDHEN and CDR2 SYDVKM. The CDR3 length is 15 residues. Trimming removed 5 bases at V and 4 bases at J, with 15 bases between. A template switching step contributed a universal primer site, while unique molecular identifiers were present in the cDNA. MiXCR, applied by TCRdb to the 5' RACE reads, yields one record per CDR3 protein. Seen here are fewer than 350,000 distinct CDR3 sequences, approximately 8% observed once, and the top ten hold more than 2%. These data also featured in a second study, about yellow fever vaccine responses in identical twins. Per that study: Twins showed a vaccine T cell response that reportedly seemed partly convergent, partly personalized.

The TCR was taken from a woman between 18 and 30 years old in good health. This rearrangement joins TRBV28 to TRBJ2-1; the D gene is possibly TRBD2 (5 bases). Sequencing was performed on memory (CD45RO+) T cells sorted from blood. CDR3 amino acids: CASSGGRTSYNEQFF. The CDR3 nucleotides read TGTGCCAGCAGTGGAGGCAGAACGTCGTACAATGAGCAGTTCTTC.